This TCR beta chain was sequenced in a study of blood T cell repertoires in COVID-19. This CDR3 region has 14 residues. With 1 base removed from V and 4 bases from J, the gap between germline ends came to 10 bases. Germline V gene data show CDR1 as SEHNR and CDR2 as FQNEAQ (reference sequence). Sequenced by immunoSEQ multiplex PCR; TCRdb stores in-frame clones only, minus some. Among 250,000 to 300,000 clones, nearly 90% were seen once, and the ten largest hold roughly 10%. The source of this sequence is a woman in her 30s with COVID-19, enrolled during active disease. Specimen: peripheral blood. The chain employs TRBV7-9 and TRBJ1-2, with a tentative D call TRBD1 (6 bases). The CDR3 DNA is TGTGCCAGCAGCTTAGGGGGGCCGGGCTATGGCTACACCTTC. Translated, it gives CASSLGGPGYGYTF. The full variable domain, completed using reference TRBV7-9 and TRBJ1-2, is DTGVSQNPRHKITKRGQNVTFRCDPISEHNRLYWYRQTLGQGPEFLTYFQNEAQLEKSRLLSDRFSAERPKGSFSTLEIQRTEQGDSAMYLCASSLGGPGYGYTFGSGTRLTVV.